Following are 17 T cell receptor beta chains from one sample sequenced in a study of cytomegalovirus exposure and HLA in healthy donors. The PCR had 60 Vbeta and 13 Jbeta primers. Generated by immunoSEQ multiplex PCR, the TCRdb table keeps only in-frame clones and is missing some. The profile shows around 110,000 clones, approximately 73% of them singletons. The sequencing sample was made of PBMCs. These receptors came from a man aged 25 to 40 in good health and CMV-seronegative.

This chain uses TRBV7-8 with TRBJ2-4; 10 bases are shared with TRBD2. The J segment lost 2 bases and the V segment lost 1 base, leaving 2 bases of the junction unmatched. Germline V CDR1 and CDR2: SGHVS, FQNEAQ. There are 16 residues in the CDR3. This chain's CDR3 is CASSLETSGPKNIQYF. CDR3 bases: TGTGCCAGCAGCTTAGAGACTAGCGGGCCCAAAAACATTCAGTACTTC.

CDR3 protein: CAISESQTARAYEQYF. CDR3 nucleotides: TGTGCCATCAGTGAGTCCCAAACGGCCAGGGCCTACGAGCAGTACTTC. The rearrangement links TRBV10-3 to TRBJ2-7, with TRBD1 as a possible D gene (5 bases). This CDR3 contains 16 residues. From germline, CDR1 is ENHRY and CDR2 SYGVKD. V lost 0 bases and J lost 2, with 14 bases in between.

This clone came up a few times. V usage is TRBV28 and J usage is TRBJ2-1, with 12 bases matching TRBD1. Germline CDR1 MDHEN, CDR2 SYDVKM. The junction had 6 bases not matched to a gene; V was cut back by 3 bases and J by 6 bases. The length of the CDR3 is 16 residues. The CDR3 region is CASSFGGQGASNEQFF. In nucleotides, the CDR3 is TGTGCCAGCAGTTTCGGGGGACAGGGGGCCAGCAATGAGCAGTTCTTC. Filled out from reference TRBV28 and TRBJ2-1, the complete variable domain reads DVKVTQSSRYLVKRTGEKVFLECVQDMDHENMFWYRQDPGLGLRLIYFSYDVKMKEKGDIPEGYSVSREKKERFSLILESASTNQTSMYLCASSFGGQGASNEQFFGPGTRLTVL.

The chain links TRBV28 to TRBJ1-1; D unclear. This CDR3 comprises 13 residues. CDR1 is MDHEN and CDR2 is SYDVKM in the germline V gene. V lost 5 bases, J lost 1 base, and 8 bases lay in between. CDR3 DNA sequence: TGTGCCAGCAGTCCCCAACAGAACACTGAAGCTTTCTTT. This gives the protein CASSPQQNTEAFF.

This sequence joins TRBV30 and TRBJ2-1, with 7 bases that match TRBD2. The trim removed 4 bases at V and 9 bases at J, leaving 9 bases unmatched. The CDR3 spans 13 residues. Germline CDR1 reads GTSNPN; CDR2 reads SVGIG (reference sequence). CDR3 sequence reads: CAWIGGRASEQFF. The DNA of the CDR3 is TGTGCCTGGATCGGAGGGAGGGCCAGTGAGCAGTTCTTC. The full variable domain, its missing parts supplied by reference TRBV30 and TRBJ2-1, is SQTIHQWPATLVQPVGSPLSLECTVEGTSNPNLYWYRQAAGRGLQLLFYSVGIGQISSEVPQNLSASRPQDRQFILSSKKLLLSDSGFYLCAWIGGRASEQFFGPGTRLTVL.

This rearrangement joins TRBV6-1 to TRBJ2-7, with a tentative D call TRBD1 (6 bases). Per the germline V gene, CDR1 is MNHNS and CDR2 is SASEGT. This CDR3 spans 15 amino acids. V was pared by 1 base and J by 6 bases, with 16 bases between. The CDR3 DNA follows: TGTGCCAGCAGTGAAGGTACAGGGATCTTGGTCGAGCAGTACTTC. This gives the protein CASSEGTGILVEQYF.

This clone was detected a few times. The chain employs TRBV12-5 and TRBJ2-1; 8 positions match TRBD1. The CDR3 contains 15 residues. CDR1 and CDR2 (germline): LGHNT, FRNRAP. The J segment lost 7 bases and the V segment lost 0 bases, leaving 5 bases of the junction unmatched. The CDR3 DNA reads as TGTGCTAGTGGTTTGGTGGGACAGGCGGTTAATGAGCAGTTCTTC. This sequence encodes CASGLVGQAVNEQFF.

CDR3 coding DNA: TGCGCCAGCAGTGAGTCGGCGGGGTTCTCCTACGAGCAGTACTTC. Its protein product is CASSESAGFSYEQYF. This rearrangement joins TRBV10-1 to TRBJ2-7, with TRBD2 as a possible D gene (6 bases). Germline assignment: CDR1 WNHNN and CDR2 SYGVQD (reference sequence). The CDR3 is made up of 15 amino acids. Deletions cut 0 bases from V and 0 bases from J, with 9 bases between.

V and J are TRBV5-1 and TRBJ2-2, with D perhaps TRBD1 (5 bases). From germline, CDR1 is SGHRS and CDR2 YFSETQ. Between the trimmed V and J ends, which lost 4 bases and 2 bases, there was a span of 9 bases. The CDR3 contains 14 residues. As DNA, the CDR3 is TGCGCCAGCAGCGTGACAGCTAACACCGGGGAGCTGTTTTTT. It yields the protein CASSVTANTGELFF.

This clone was seen just once. The chain recombines TRBV10-1 with TRBJ2-5; D is perhaps TRBD1 (5 bases). The germline V gene has CDR1 WNHNN and CDR2 SYGVQD (reference sequence). The CDR3 contains 12 residues. V was trimmed by 3 bases and J by 14 bases, leaving 16 bases between them. The DNA of the CDR3 is TGCGCCAGCAGTGAAGGCCAGGACAAAACCTACTTC. Protein sequence: CASSEGQDKTYF.

The gene calls are TRBV29-1 and TRBJ2-7, with unresolved D. CDR3 length: 12 amino acids. Per germline, CDR1 SQVTM and CDR2 ANQGSEA. Deletions cut 4 bases from V and 0 bases from J, with 7 bases between. The CDR3 spells CSVVTSSYEQYF. Written as DNA, the CDR3 is TGCAGCGTTGTGACAAGCTCCTACGAGCAGTACTTC.

This chain connects TRBV7-2 to TRBJ2-7; 11 positions match TRBD1. J gave up 2 bases and V 5 bases, and 11 bases lay outside the gene matches. Germline V gene data show CDR1 as SGHTA and CDR2 as FQGNSA. The CDR3 runs to 17 residues. CDR3 sequence: CASSPDRGHRFPYEQYF. In DNA, the CDR3 is TGTGCCAGCAGCCCGGACAGGGGGCATCGGTTTCCCTACGAGCAGTACTTC.

J is TRBJ2-3 and V is TRBV18; possibly TRBD2 for D (6 bases). Germline V lookup: CDR1 KGHSH, CDR2 LQKENI. The V end was cut by 1 base, the J end by 5 bases, with 10 bases between. The CDR3 length is 14 residues. The CDR3 region is CASSPRVAEDTQYF. CDR3 nucleotide sequence: TGTGCCAGCTCACCACGGGTAGCGGAAGATACGCAGTATTTT.

V and J are TRBV7-2 and TRBJ1-1, with 8 bases lining up with TRBD1. CDR3 length equals 15 residues. V dropped 1 base and J dropped 5; count of bases not matched to a gene: 6. Germline loops: CDR1 SGHTA, CDR2 FQGNSA. The CDR3 protein is CASSLEGRGRTEAFF. In DNA, the CDR3 is TGTGCCAGCAGCTTAGAAGGCAGGGGGCGAACTGAAGCTTTCTTT.

The V and J genes are TRBV7-9 and TRBJ2-3; 14 bases are shared with TRBD2. Germline CDR1 reads SEHNR; CDR2 reads FQNEAQ (reference sequence). The CDR3 spans 18 residues. V dropped 0 bases and J dropped 3; count of bases not matched to a gene: 5. The CDR3 coding sequence is TGTGCCAGCAGCTTAGCGGGACTAGCGGGGGCTCCGACAGATACGCAGTATTTT. Residues: CASSLAGLAGAPTDTQYF.

Only a few counts were recorded for this clone. This chain connects TRBV2 to TRBJ2-2; 13 bases map to TRBD2. The V gene's germline CDR1 is SNHLY and CDR2 FYNNEI. V dropped 4 bases and J dropped 5; count of bases not matched to a gene: 4. CDR3 length: 16 residues. The CDR3 is CASSVRLAGGTGELFF. The CDR3 DNA is TGTGCCAGCAGTGTTAGACTAGCGGGAGGTACCGGGGAGCTGTTTTTT.

The rearrangement links TRBV29-1 to TRBJ2-1, with 14 bases that match TRBD2. Germline loops: CDR1 SQVTM, CDR2 ANQGSEA. With V trimmed by 5 bases and J by 5 bases, 2 bases remained unmatched. This CDR3 spans 14 amino acids. CDR3 nucleotide sequence: TGCAGCGTTCAGGGACTAGCGGGAGACAATGAGCAGTTCTTC. Its translation: CSVQGLAGDNEQFF.